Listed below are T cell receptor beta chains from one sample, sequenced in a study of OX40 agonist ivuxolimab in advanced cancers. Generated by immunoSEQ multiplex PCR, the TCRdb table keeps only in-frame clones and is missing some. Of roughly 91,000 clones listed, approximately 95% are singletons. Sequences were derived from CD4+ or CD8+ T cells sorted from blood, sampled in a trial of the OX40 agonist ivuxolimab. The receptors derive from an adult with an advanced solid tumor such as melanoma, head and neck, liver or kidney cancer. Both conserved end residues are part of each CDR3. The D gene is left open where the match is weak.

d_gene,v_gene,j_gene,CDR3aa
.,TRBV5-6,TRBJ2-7,CASGSLTYEQYF
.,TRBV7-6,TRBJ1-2,CASSPRGGNYGYTF
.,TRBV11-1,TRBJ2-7,CASSFGSGVVNEQYF
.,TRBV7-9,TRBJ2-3,CASSPIHGGMGDTQYF
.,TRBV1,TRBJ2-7,CTSSQDKATYEQYF
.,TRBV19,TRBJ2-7,CASSDYEQYF
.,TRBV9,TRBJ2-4,CASSADSAKNIQYF
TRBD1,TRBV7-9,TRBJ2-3,CASSLQGAPDTQYF
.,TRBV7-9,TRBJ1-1,CASRPTGNTEAFF
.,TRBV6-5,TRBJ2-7,CASIPGRGHEQYF
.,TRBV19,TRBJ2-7,CASSIGEGYEQYF
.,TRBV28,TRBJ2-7,CASRLPGYEQYF
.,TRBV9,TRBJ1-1,CASSSGGELAEAFF
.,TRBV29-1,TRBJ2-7,CSVGAGEVYEQYF
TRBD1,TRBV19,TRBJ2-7,CASSIDKQGVYEQYF
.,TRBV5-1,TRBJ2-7,CASSLEGPSYEQYF
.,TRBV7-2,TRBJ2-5,CASSLGGGPQETQYF
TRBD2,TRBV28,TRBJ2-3,CASNAGLAGRRGGDTQYF
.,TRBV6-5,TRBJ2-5,CASTQVGGWETQYF
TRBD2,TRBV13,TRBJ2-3,CASSTGLAPKAQYF
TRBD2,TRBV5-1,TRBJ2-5,CASSFSLAGAGETQYF
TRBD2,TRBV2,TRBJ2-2,CASSGRDTNTGELFF
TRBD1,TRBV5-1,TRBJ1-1,CASSPGTGAQMNTEAFF
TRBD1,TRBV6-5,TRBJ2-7,CASSLARQGPEQYF
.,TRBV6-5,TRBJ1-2,CASSYTKNYGYTF
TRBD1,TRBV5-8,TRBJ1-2,CASSVWTGNYTF
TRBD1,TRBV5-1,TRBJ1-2,CASSLEGGPDYGYTF
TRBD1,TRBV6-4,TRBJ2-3,CASMPDRGLLDTQYF
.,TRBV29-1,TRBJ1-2,CSVEGRSTGQPNYGYTF
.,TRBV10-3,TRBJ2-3,CAISEGWTDTQYF
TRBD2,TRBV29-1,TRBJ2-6,CSVEFGGSSGANVLTF
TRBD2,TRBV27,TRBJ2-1,CASSLFSGIDNEQFF
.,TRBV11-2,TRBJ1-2,CASSLDGTNYGYTF
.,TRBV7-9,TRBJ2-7,CASSSRGSYEQYF
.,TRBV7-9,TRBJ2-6,CASSSSVPGANVLTF
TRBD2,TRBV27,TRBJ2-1,CASSGGTSGNPTYNEQFF
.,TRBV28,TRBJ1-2,CASTASVKGRNYGYTF
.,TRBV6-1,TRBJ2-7,CATFTGISYEQYF
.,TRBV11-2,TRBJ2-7,CASSSQGGEQYF
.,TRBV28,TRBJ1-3,CASSSLGLYSRGDSGNTIYF